This T cell receptor delta chain was sequenced for a study of γδ T cells in repeated Plasmodium falciparum infection. Across the whole study: Sampling occurred at baseline, pre-infection for selected infections, and 21 days post-infection.

TCRdb reprocessed the multiplex PCR reads through CATT. Here the sample spans tens of thousands of delta-chain clones, 1.6% being singletons. This clone ranks as medium-sized. The material sequenced was gamma-delta T cells from blood. This clonotype was sampled from a pool of human donors (malaria-infected and uninfected, not separated).

The CDR3 DNA is TGTGCTCTTTCAAGGAACTGGGGGGCACAACTCTTCTTT. The encoded protein is CALSRNWGAQLFF. This chain links TRDV1 with TRDJ2, with 8 bases aligning to TRDD3. Germline CDR1 is TSWWSYY and CDR2 is QGS. This CDR3 has 13 amino acids. The junction had 7 bases not matched to a gene; V was cut back by 8 bases and J by 8 bases.